There are many counts of the clone carrying this T cell receptor (beta chain). Its antigen is unknown. The CDR3 spans 16 residues. Germline loops: CDR1 SGHAT, CDR2 FQNNGV. V lost 5 bases and J lost 3; bases outside the gene matches: 10. The data belong to a study of response to subunit inactivated influenza vaccine. TCRdb passed the RT-PCR reads through MiXCR, listing each CDR3 protein once. The sample records some 640,000 distinct CDR3 sequences, over 11% being singletons. Study-wide points: That few new T cells are recruited by each seasonal influenza vaccination was the authors' suggestion.

This receptor was obtained from a man aged 50 to 60 who received an inactivated influenza vaccine. Sequences were derived from PBMCs from blood, sampled less than 15 days before vaccination. The V gene is TRBV11-2, the J gene TRBJ1-1; 9 bases fit TRBD1. In DNA, the CDR3 is TGTGCCAGCAGCGGTTACAGGGGGCTCGGTGACACTGAAGCTTTCTTT. Translation gives CASSGYRGLGDTEAFF.